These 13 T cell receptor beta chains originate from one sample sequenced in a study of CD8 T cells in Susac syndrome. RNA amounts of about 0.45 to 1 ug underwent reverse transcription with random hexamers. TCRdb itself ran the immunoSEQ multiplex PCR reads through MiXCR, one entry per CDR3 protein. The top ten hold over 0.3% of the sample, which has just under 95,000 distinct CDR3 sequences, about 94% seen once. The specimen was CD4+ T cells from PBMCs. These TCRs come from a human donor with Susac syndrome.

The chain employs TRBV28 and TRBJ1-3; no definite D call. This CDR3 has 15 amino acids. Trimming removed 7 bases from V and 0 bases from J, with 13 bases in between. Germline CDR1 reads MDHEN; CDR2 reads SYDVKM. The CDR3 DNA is TGTGCCAGCACCCTAGGCCCCTACTCTGGAAACACCATATATTTT. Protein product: CASTLGPYSGNTIYF.

This CDR3 is CASSSDRVTEAFF. The CDR3 coding sequence is TGTGCCAGCAGCTCCGACAGGGTCACTGAAGCTTTCTTT. The V gene is TRBV7-6, the J gene TRBJ1-1; 7 nucleotides align to TRBD1. CDR3 length equals 13 residues. The V gene's germline CDR1 is SGHVS and CDR2 FNYEAQ. Trimming removed 4 bases from V and 4 bases from J; junction bases left unmatched: 3.

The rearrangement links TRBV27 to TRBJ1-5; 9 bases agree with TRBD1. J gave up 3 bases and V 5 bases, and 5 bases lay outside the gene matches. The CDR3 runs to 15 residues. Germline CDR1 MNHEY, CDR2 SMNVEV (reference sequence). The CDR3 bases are TGTGCCAGCAGTCCGAGGACAGGGGTCAATCAGCCCCAGCATTTT. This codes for CASSPRTGVNQPQHF.

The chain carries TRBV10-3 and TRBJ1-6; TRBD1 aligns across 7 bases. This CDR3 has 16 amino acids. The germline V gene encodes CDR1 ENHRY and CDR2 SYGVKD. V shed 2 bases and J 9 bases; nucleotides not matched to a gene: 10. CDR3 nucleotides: TGTGCCATCAGTGAGAGCGGTGGTGCAGGGGGTTCACCCCTCCACTTT. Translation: CAISESGGAGGSPLHF.

The CDR3 loop is CASRRQGGNTEAFF. The CDR3 nucleotides read TGTGCCAGCAGACGACAGGGAGGGAACACTGAAGCTTTCTTT. V is TRBV27 and J is TRBJ1-1, with 7 bases lining up with TRBD1. V lost 6 bases, J lost 1 base, and 5 bases stayed unmatched. The CDR3 has 14 amino acids. Germline V gene data show CDR1 as MNHEY and CDR2 as SMNVEV (reference sequence).

Written as DNA, the CDR3 is TGTGCCTGGAGTGTGGGGGTTCAGGGTGAGCAGTTCTTC. Translated, it gives CAWSVGVQGEQFF. This chain uses TRBV30 with TRBJ2-1, with D possibly being TRBD1 or TRBD2 (5 bases each). Per the germline V gene, CDR1 is GTSNPN and CDR2 is SVGIG (reference sequence). The CDR3 contains 13 residues. V was cut by 0 bases and J by 9 bases, with 12 bases left in between.

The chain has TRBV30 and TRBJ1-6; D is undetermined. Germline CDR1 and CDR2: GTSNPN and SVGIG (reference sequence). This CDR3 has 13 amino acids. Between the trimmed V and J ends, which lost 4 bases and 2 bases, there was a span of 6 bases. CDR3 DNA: TGTGCCTGGACAGAAACCTATAATTCACCCCTCCACTTT. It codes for CAWTETYNSPLHF.

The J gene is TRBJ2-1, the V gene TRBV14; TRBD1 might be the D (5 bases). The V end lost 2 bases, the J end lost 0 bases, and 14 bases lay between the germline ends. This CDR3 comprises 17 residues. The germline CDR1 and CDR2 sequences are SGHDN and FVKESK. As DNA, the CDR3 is TGTGCCAGCAGCCAAACAGGAAGCTATAGCTCCTACAATGAGCAGTTCTTC. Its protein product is CASSQTGSYSSYNEQFF.

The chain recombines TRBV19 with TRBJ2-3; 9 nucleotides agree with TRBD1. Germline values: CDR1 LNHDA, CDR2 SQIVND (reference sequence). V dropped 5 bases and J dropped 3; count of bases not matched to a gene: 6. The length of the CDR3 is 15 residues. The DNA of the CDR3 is TGTGCCAGTAGTGCGGGGACAGGGAGAACAGATACGCAGTATTTT. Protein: CASSAGTGRTDTQYF.

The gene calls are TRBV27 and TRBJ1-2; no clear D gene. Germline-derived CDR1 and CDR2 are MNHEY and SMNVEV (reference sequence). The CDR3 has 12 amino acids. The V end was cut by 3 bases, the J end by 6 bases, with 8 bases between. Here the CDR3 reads CASSFRGDGYTF. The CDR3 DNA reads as TGTGCCAGCAGTTTTCGCGGAGATGGCTACACCTTC.

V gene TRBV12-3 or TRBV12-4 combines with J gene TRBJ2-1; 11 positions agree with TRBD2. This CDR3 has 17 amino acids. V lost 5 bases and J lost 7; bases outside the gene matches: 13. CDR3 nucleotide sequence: TGTGCCAGCAGTCTAACAAGGAGACTAGCGGGGTCGAATGAGCAGTTCTTC. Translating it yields CASSLTRRLAGSNEQFF.

CDR3 region: CASSDSSSSGANVLTF. In DNA, the CDR3 is TGTGCCAGCAGTGACTCCTCTAGCTCAGGGGCCAACGTCCTGACTTTC. The V gene is TRBV6-4, the J gene TRBJ2-6, with D perhaps matching TRBD2 (5 bases). V lost 0 bases, J lost 4 bases, and 10 bases lay in between. CDR3 size: 16 residues. Germline lookup yields CDR1 MRHNA and CDR2 SNTAGT.

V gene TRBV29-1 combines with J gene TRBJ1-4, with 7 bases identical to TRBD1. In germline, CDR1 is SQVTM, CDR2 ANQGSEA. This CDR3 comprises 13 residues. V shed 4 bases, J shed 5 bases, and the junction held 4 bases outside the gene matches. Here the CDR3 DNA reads TGCAGCGTTGGCACAGGGGCCAATGAAAAACTGTTTTTT. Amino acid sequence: CSVGTGANEKLFF.